These 11 T cell receptor beta chains were sequenced from one sample in a study of blood T cell repertoires in COVID-19. Measured with immunoSEQ multiplex PCR; TCRdb has only the in-frame clones, and not every one. This sample has around 200,000 clones, with 75% to 90% found just once. Sequences were obtained from peripheral blood. The origin of the receptors is a man aged 25-45 years with acute or convalescent COVID-19.

This clone was observed a handful of times. The CDR3 DNA follows: TGTGCCAGCAGTTTTGGACAGGTCTGGAATCAGCCCCAGCATTTT. Protein sequence: CASSFGQVWNQPQHF. The V call is TRBV2, the J call TRBJ1-5, with TRBD1 identical over 7 bases. Trimming at V came to 5 bases and at J to 4 bases, leaving 8 bases not matched to a gene. This CDR3 comprises 15 residues. Germline V CDR1 and CDR2: SNHLY, FYNNEI.

The genes are TRBV5-5 and TRBJ2-7; 9 bases map to TRBD1. V gave up 4 bases and J gave up 5 bases; unmatched junction bases: 22. This CDR3 comprises 19 residues. Germline V CDR1 and CDR2: SGHKS, YYEKEE (reference sequence). CDR3 protein: CASSGTGTGSAGVINEQYF. CDR3 bases: TGTGCCAGCAGCGGAACCGGGACAGGGTCGGCGGGAGTCATAAACGAGCAGTACTTC.

The J gene is TRBJ2-5, the V gene TRBV5-1; D remains unclear. V lost 1 base and J 9 bases, leaving 16 bases between the germline ends. The CDR3 loop spans 14 amino acids. Germline V lookup: CDR1 SGHRS, CDR2 YFSETQ. The CDR3 DNA reads as TGCGCCAGCAGCTTGTCTCCCGAGTTGGCGGCCCAGTACTTC. This codes for CASSLSPELAAQYF.

V and J are TRBV6-5 and TRBJ1-2; 10 nucleotides align to TRBD1. V lost 7 bases to trimming and J lost 3 bases; unmatched junction nucleotides: 8. This CDR3 comprises 15 residues. CDR1 is MNHEY, CDR2 SVGAGI, per germline. For the CDR3, the DNA is TGTGCCAGCAAACGACAGGGGGCGAAGGACTATGGCTACACCTTC. Translating gives CASKRQGAKDYGYTF.

The CDR3 loop reads CASSSPDKYNEQFF. In nucleotides, the CDR3 is TGTGCCAGCTCCTCCCCGGACAAGTACAATGAGCAGTTCTTC. The gene calls are TRBV27 and TRBJ2-1; possible D gene TRBD1, 5 bases. This CDR3 comprises 14 residues. Trimming pared 8 bases from V and 4 bases from J, leaving 15 bases between. Germline V gene sequence: CDR1 MNHEY, CDR2 SMNVEV (reference sequence).

V usage is TRBV6-5 and J usage is TRBJ2-2; weak D call: TRBD1 (5 bases). The V end lost 2 bases, the J end lost 8 bases, and 9 bases lay between the germline ends. The germline gives CDR1 MNHEY, CDR2 SVGAGI. The CDR3 loop spans 13 amino acids. CDR3 nucleotide sequence: TGTGCCAGCAGTTACACAGGTTTGGGGGAGCTGTTTTTT. Translation gives CASSYTGLGELFF.

The chain couples TRBV28 to TRBJ1-3; TRBD1 is a possible D gene (5 bases). Germline-derived CDR1 and CDR2 are MDHEN and SYDVKM. This CDR3 region has 15 residues. Trimming stripped 8 bases from V and 0 bases from J, with 14 bases between. CDR3 loop: CASHLRGGSGNTIYF. DNA of the CDR3: TGTGCCAGCCACCTCCGGGGGGGCTCTGGAAACACCATATATTTT.

The chain carries TRBV28 and TRBJ2-7; TRBD1 is a possible D gene (6 bases). This CDR3 has 14 residues. Trimming cost V 4 bases and J 2 bases, with 12 bases left between them. CDR1 MDHEN and CDR2 SYDVKM come from the germline V gene. The CDR3 sequence is CASSSPGQAYEQYF. The CDR3 nucleotides are TGTGCCAGCAGTTCTCCGGGACAAGCCTACGAGCAGTACTTC.

The rearrangement links TRBV2 to TRBJ2-1; 8 bases align to TRBD2. V was clipped by 1 base and J by 12 bases; unmatched bases: 14. This CDR3 has 16 amino acids. CDR1 is SNHLY and CDR2 is FYNNEI in the germline V gene. CDR3 coding DNA: TGTGCCAGCAGTGAAGAAATTGGACTAGCAAGGAGAGTGCAGTTCTTC. Translation: CASSEEIGLARRVQFF.

V gene TRBV11-2 combines with J gene TRBJ1-1; a weak D match, TRBD1 (6 bases). Trimming stripped 4 bases from V and 7 bases from J, with 13 bases between. Germline assignment: CDR1 SGHAT and CDR2 FQNNGV. The CDR3 totals 13 residues. CDR3 sequence reads: CASSYRTVNEAFF. CDR3 nucleotide sequence: TGTGCCAGCAGCTATCGGACAGTCAATGAAGCTTTCTTT.

This chain uses TRBV6-5 with TRBJ1-2; a weak D match, TRBD1 (6 bases). The germline CDR1 and CDR2 sequences are MNHEY and SVGAGI. The CDR3 has 14 amino acids. Trimming pared 6 bases from V and 2 bases from J, leaving 13 bases between. The CDR3, as DNA: TGTGCCAGCAGGGGCTGGACAGCCAACTATGGCTACACCTTC. Translation gives CASRGWTANYGYTF.